A single sample is the source of the 18 T cell receptor beta chains below, sequenced in a study of early T cells in non-severe SARS-CoV-2 infection. TCRdb used MiXCR to reprocess the 5' RACE reads, holding one entry per CDR3 protein. The data show roughly 90,000 distinct CDR3 sequences, 11% to 15% seen once. Sequenced material: whole blood. The receptor source for this set is an adult who was a healthcare worker with PCR-confirmed SARS-CoV-2 infection or an uninfected control (not recorded which).

This clonotype was counted between two and nine times. The V and J genes are TRBV5-1 and TRBJ2-3, with 8 bases identical to TRBD2. Germline assignment: CDR1 SGHRS and CDR2 YFSETQ. The CDR3 length is 14 residues. With 6 bases clipped from V and 2 bases from J, the junction kept 5 bases outside the gene matches. CDR3 sequence: CASKFSGTTDTQYF. The CDR3 DNA reads TGCGCCAGCAAGTTTAGCGGGACCACAGATACGCAGTATTTT.

The sample holds many counts of this clonotype. This sequence joins TRBV27 and TRBJ2-7; D remains ambiguous. The V and J ends lost 4 bases and 5 bases respectively, with 12 bases between them. The CDR3 totals 13 residues. Germline-derived CDR1 and CDR2 are MNHEY and SMNVEV (reference sequence). The CDR3 protein is CASSYPPYHEQYF. DNA of the CDR3: TGTGCCAGCAGTTACCCGCCCTACCACGAGCAGTACTTC.

As DNA, the CDR3 is TGTGCCAGCAGTGACCGGCCAGGGGGGGGCGAGCAGTACTTC. It encodes CASSDRPGGGEQYF. V is TRBV6-4 and J is TRBJ2-7, with D perhaps assigned TRBD1 or TRBD2 (7 bases each). CDR3 length equals 14 residues. V lost 2 bases and J lost 6, with 14 bases in between. Germline V lookup: CDR1 MRHNA, CDR2 SNTAGT.

This clonotype occurred many times. The chain joins TRBV29-1 to TRBJ2-3, with D maybe TRBD2 (6 bases). CDR3 length: 13 amino acids. Germline V gives CDR1 SQVTM, CDR2 ANQGSEA. V lost 7 bases to trimming and J lost 2 bases, with 13 bases between them. The CDR3 coding sequence is TGCAGCGCCCTACCTAGCGTCACAGATACGCAGTATTTT. Translated: CSALPSVTDTQYF.

In its sample, this clonotype was seen many times. This rearrangement joins TRBV27 to TRBJ2-7; 8 positions match TRBD1. This CDR3 contains 16 residues. From germline, CDR1 is MNHEY and CDR2 SMNVEV (reference sequence). V lost 3 bases to trimming and J lost 3 bases; unmatched junction nucleotides: 10. The CDR3 DNA is TGTGCCAGCAGTTTCCAAGGACAGGGCGTTCTCTACGAGCAGTACTTC. Translated, it gives CASSFQGQGVLYEQYF.

This clonotype was counted between two and nine times. V and J are TRBV20-1 and TRBJ2-1; D might be TRBD1 or TRBD2, each matching 5 bases. Germline V lookup: CDR1 DFQATT, CDR2 SNEGSKA (reference sequence). V lost 5 bases to trimming and J lost 8 bases, with 13 bases between them. This CDR3 has 12 amino acids. The CDR3 spells CSASPRGHEQFF. DNA for the CDR3: TGCAGTGCTTCCCCCCGGGGCCATGAGCAGTTCTTC.

The rearrangement links TRBV20-1 to TRBJ2-5; D ambiguous. Looked up from germline, CDR1 is DFQATT and CDR2 is SNEGSKA (reference sequence). V gave up 4 bases and J gave up 5 bases, with 5 bases separating them. CDR3 length: 10 residues. The CDR3 coding sequence is TGCAGTGCTATTTCCGAGACCCAGTACTTC. It specifies CSAISETQYF.

This clonotype was detected once. This rearrangement joins TRBV5-6 to TRBJ1-6; D unclear. The CDR3 has 15 residues. Trimming left V 0 bases short and J 7 bases short, with 11 bases between. CDR1 and CDR2 (germline): SGHDT, YYEEEE. CDR3 residues: CASSLGRVENSPLHF. CDR3 nucleotide sequence: TGTGCCAGCAGCTTGGGGAGAGTAGAGAATTCACCCCTCCACTTT. Drawing the rest from reference TRBV5-6 and TRBJ1-6, the complete variable domain is DAGVTQSPTHLIKTRGQQVTLRCSPKSGHDTVSWYQQALGQGPQFIFQYYEEEERQRGNFPDRFSGHQFPNYSSELNVNALLLGDSALYLCASSLGRVENSPLHFGNGTRLTVT.

This clonotype was counted at least ten times. CDR3 loop: CASSQDSFRMRTGGETQYF. CDR3 sequence (DNA): TGCGCCAGCAGCCAAGATAGTTTTCGTATGAGGACGGGAGGGGAGACCCAGTACTTC. The J gene is TRBJ2-5, the V gene TRBV4-1; 8 positions agree with TRBD2. The germline CDR1 and CDR2 sequences are MGHRA and YSYEKL. Trimming removed 0 bases from V and 5 bases from J; junction bases left unmatched: 17. The CDR3 sequence is 19 residues long.

This clonotype was counted many times. V usage is TRBV29-1 and J usage is TRBJ1-1; no definite D call. The CDR3 is 11 amino acids. Germline V lookup: CDR1 SQVTM, CDR2 ANQGSEA. V was clipped by 5 bases and J by 4 bases, with 8 bases between them. CDR3 sequence (DNA): TGCAGCGTTCACTGGGGCACTGAAGCTTTCTTT. Its protein is CSVHWGTEAFF.

The chain combines TRBV7-3 with TRBJ1-6; D ambiguous. CDR3 size: 14 residues. Germline assignment: CDR1 SGHTA and CDR2 FQGTGA. V was pared by 2 bases and J by 10 bases, with 12 bases between. The CDR3 loop is CASSLLGGRSPLHF. The CDR3 DNA reads as TGTGCCAGCAGCTTACTGGGTGGAAGATCACCCCTCCACTTT.

This clonotype has more than one count but fewer than ten. This chain links TRBV30 with TRBJ1-2, with 10 bases matching TRBD1. CDR3 length: 13 amino acids. V gave up 7 bases and J gave up 0 bases; unmatched junction bases: 2. CDR1 GTSNPN and CDR2 SVGIG come from the germline V gene (reference sequence). The CDR3 protein is CASGQGANYGYTF. CDR3 nucleotide sequence: TGTGCCTCAGGACAGGGGGCTAACTATGGCTACACCTTC.

At least ten counts were recorded for this clonotype. At one end the junction does not follow the germline gene, possibly because of a read error. The chain is built from TRBV18 and TRBJ2-6, with 7 bases that match TRBD1. The germline gives CDR1 KGHSH, CDR2 LQKENI. The CDR3 sequence is 16 residues long. The CDR3 DNA reads TGTGCCAGCTCACGAGAGGGGGCAACTGGCGCCAACGTCCTGACTTTC. Its translation: CASSREGATGANVLTF.

At least ten counts were recorded for this clonotype. V is TRBV7-2 and J is TRBJ1-6; D call uncertain. The V gene's germline CDR1 is SGHTA and CDR2 FQGNSA. Trimming pared 2 bases from V and 7 bases from J, leaving 12 bases between. This CDR3 comprises 15 residues. The CDR3 nucleotides read TGTGCCAGCAGCTTAATGTGGGCAGCAAATTCACCCCTCCACTTT. Encoded protein: CASSLMWAANSPLHF. Complete variable domain (other parts from reference TRBV7-2 and TRBJ1-6): GAGVSQSPSNKVTEKGKDVELRCDPISGHTALYWYRQSLGQGLEFLIYFQGNSAPDKSGLPSDRFSAERTGGSVSTLTIQRTQQEDSAVYLCASSLMWAANSPLHFGNGTRLTVT.

In DNA form, the CDR3 reads TGTGCCATCAGTGGTACGCGGGGGGCAGACGAGCAGTACTTC. It codes for CAISGTRGADEQYF. This chain connects TRBV10-3 to TRBJ2-7; 8 bases map to TRBD2. Germline CDR1 ENHRY, CDR2 SYGVKD. CDR3 size: 14 residues. J gave up 5 bases and V 4 bases, and 7 bases lay outside the gene matches.

This clonotype was seen only a few times. The chain carries TRBV5-8 and TRBJ1-2; no definite D call. CDR1 and CDR2 (germline): SGHTS, YDEGEE. This CDR3 has 13 amino acids. V was pared by 0 bases and J by 3 bases, with 6 bases between. CDR3 bases: TGTGCCAGCAGCTTGGGACTGGACTATGGCTACACCTTC. Its translation: CASSLGLDYGYTF.

This clonotype was counted only a few times. The gene calls are TRBV20-1 and TRBJ2-2; the match to TRBD2 covers 7 bases. Germline values: CDR1 DFQATT, CDR2 SNEGSKA (reference sequence). The CDR3 runs 14 residues. Losses at the gene ends were 4 bases for V and 5 bases for J; bases not matched to a gene: 7. The CDR3 sequence is CSATAGVQTGELFF. DNA for the CDR3: TGCAGTGCTACGGCGGGAGTACAAACCGGGGAGCTGTTTTTT.

The chain combines TRBV27 with TRBJ1-2; D is undetermined. V shed 2 bases and J shed 5 bases, with 12 bases lying between them. The germline CDR1 and CDR2 sequences are MNHEY and SMNVEV (reference sequence). The CDR3 sequence is 14 residues long. The CDR3 DNA follows: TGTGCCAGCAGTTTAGCCCCAGAGGTTTATGGCTACACCTTC. Translated: CASSLAPEVYGYTF.